The 24 T cell receptor beta chains in this list originate from one sample, sequenced in a study of blood T cell repertoires in COVID-19. Here immunoSEQ multiplex PCR was the method, and the copy in TCRdb shows in-frame clones only, minus some. The data contain just over 80,000 clones, under 80% of them seen just once; the ten biggest clones take up 15% to 20%. The sample consisted of peripheral blood. These receptors were obtained from an elderly woman with active or convalescent COVID-19.

The V call is TRBV18, the J call TRBJ2-5; TRBD1 matches 7 bases. Looked up from germline, CDR1 is KGHSH and CDR2 is LQKENI. The CDR3 totals 15 residues. With 3 bases clipped from V and 7 bases from J, the junction kept 11 bases outside the gene matches. The CDR3 reads CASSPGTAEGGTQYF. In nucleotides, the CDR3 is TGTGCCAGCTCACCGGGGACAGCGGAAGGGGGGACCCAGTACTTC.

The chain combines TRBV30 with TRBJ2-2; D might be TRBD1 (5 bases). The CDR3 has 12 amino acids. The V and J ends lost 3 bases and 4 bases respectively, with 6 bases between them. Germline V gene data show CDR1 as GTSNPN and CDR2 as SVGIG (reference sequence). CDR3 protein: CAWSQGTGELFF. CDR3 coding DNA: TGTGCCTGGAGCCAGGGCACCGGGGAGCTGTTTTTT.

Concerning this clone itself: The identical CDR3 is also encoded by other nucleotide sequences in the sample. This chain links TRBV12-3 or TRBV12-4 with TRBJ2-1; no reliable D call. The CDR3 loop spans 13 amino acids. The ends were cut back, 3 bases at V and 4 bases at J, with 7 bases in the middle. Here the CDR3 reads CASSFSGYNEQFF. For the CDR3, the DNA is TGTGCCAGCAGTTTTTCCGGGTACAATGAGCAGTTCTTC.

The CDR3 DNA reads as TGTGCCAGCAGTTCTGGGGCAACGAACACCGGGGAGCTGTTTTTT. Protein: CASSSGATNTGELFF. This sequence joins TRBV11-2 and TRBJ2-2; D is possibly TRBD1 (5 bases). The length of the CDR3 is 15 residues. V was shortened by 6 bases and J by 0 bases, with 11 bases between the two germline ends. The germline CDR1 and CDR2 sequences are SGHAT and FQNNGV.

The chain combines TRBV18 with TRBJ2-7; 9 bases are a match to TRBD2. This CDR3 has 16 residues. V lost 6 bases to trimming and J lost 0 bases; unmatched junction nucleotides: 9. The germline V gene encodes CDR1 KGHSH and CDR2 LQKENI. The CDR3 protein is CASSKIAGASSYEQYF. The CDR3 region has the DNA TGTGCCAGCTCTAAGATAGCGGGGGCCAGCTCCTACGAGCAGTACTTC.

This rearrangement joins TRBV27 to TRBJ2-4; tentatively, D is TRBD2 (5 bases). Germline values: CDR1 MNHEY, CDR2 SMNVEV (reference sequence). The CDR3 runs 13 residues. The V gene lost 3 bases and the J gene lost 3 bases, with 6 bases spanning the gap. In DNA form, the CDR3 reads TGTGCCAGCAGTTTCGGGGACAAAAACATTCAGTACTTC. It yields the protein CASSFGDKNIQYF.

This rearrangement joins TRBV28 to TRBJ1-6, with 7 bases matching TRBD1. Germline lookup yields CDR1 MDHEN and CDR2 SYDVKM. Trimming at V came to 7 bases and at J to 4 bases, leaving 16 bases not matched to a gene. This CDR3 has 18 amino acids. The DNA of the CDR3 is TGTGCCAGCACCCAAATCGATCCAGGGGGTGGGTATAATTCACCCCTCCACTTT. Translation: CASTQIDPGGGYNSPLHF. The entire variable domain, with the rest obtained from reference TRBV28 and TRBJ1-6, is as follows: DVKVTQSSRYLVKRTGEKVFLECVQDMDHENMFWYRQDPGLGLRLIYFSYDVKMKEKGDIPEGYSVSREKKERFSLILESASTNQTSMYLCASTQIDPGGGYNSPLHFGNGTRLTVT.

CDR3 protein: CASSSQAEETQYF. The CDR3 DNA reads TGTGCCAGCAGCTCCCAGGCAGAAGAGACCCAGTACTTC. The chain carries TRBV5-4 and TRBJ2-5; no reliable D call. The germline gives CDR1 SGHNT, CDR2 YYREEE (reference sequence). V gave up 3 bases and J gave up 3 bases, with 9 bases separating them. CDR3 size: 13 residues.

The table lists this clone with a few counts. For the CDR3, the DNA is TGTGCCAGCAGCGACAGGGACTCCTACAATGAGCAGTTCTTC. Amino acid sequence: CASSDRDSYNEQFF. The gene calls are TRBV27 and TRBJ2-1; 7 bases match TRBD1. The CDR3 length is 14 residues. Germline assignment: CDR1 MNHEY and CDR2 SMNVEV (reference sequence). V was pared by 6 bases and J by 0 bases, with 2 bases of the junction left unmatched.

CDR3 nucleotides: TGTGCCAGCAACCTAGGCGGGGGCGAGCAGTACTTC. Encoded protein: CASNLGGGEQYF. V is TRBV2 and J is TRBJ2-7, with 7 bases fitting TRBD2. The V and J ends lost 7 bases and 6 bases, in that order; junction bases with no gene match: 6. The V gene's germline CDR1 is SNHLY and CDR2 FYNNEI. The CDR3 has 12 residues.

This chain links TRBV3-1 (or the pseudogene TRBV3-2) with TRBJ2-5; D is unresolved. CDR3 size: 15 residues. CDR1 is LGHDT and CDR2 is YNNKEL in the germline V gene (reference sequence). V was cut by 0 bases and J by 4 bases, with 12 bases left in between. CDR3 DNA sequence: TGTGCCAGCAGCCAAGATTCCCCCAGGTTAGAGACCCAGTACTTC. Residues: CASSQDSPRLETQYF.

The V and J genes are TRBV7-9 and TRBJ1-2, with D possibly being TRBD1 (5 bases). V was clipped by 1 base and J by 5 bases, with 14 bases between them. Germline assignment: CDR1 SEHNR and CDR2 FQNEAQ (reference sequence). This CDR3 comprises 15 residues. DNA for the CDR3: TGTGCCAGCAGCTTAGACCTGGGGCGTTCATATGGCTACACCTTC. Encoded protein: CASSLDLGRSYGYTF.

This clone has a single count. The chain has TRBV3-1 (or the pseudogene TRBV3-2) and TRBJ2-5; TRBD2 might be the D (6 bases). This CDR3 has 14 amino acids. V was pared by 5 bases and J by 5 bases, with 15 bases between. Germline V gives CDR1 LGHDT, CDR2 YNNKEL (reference sequence). The CDR3 sequence: CASSNWGGRETQYF. CDR3 DNA: TGTGCCAGCAGCAATTGGGGAGGTAGGGAGACCCAGTACTTC.

CDR3 residues: CASSLDTGYEQYF. The CDR3 DNA reads TGTGCCAGCAGCTTGGACACAGGGTACGAGCAGTACTTC. The chain combines TRBV5-4 with TRBJ2-7; perhaps TRBD1 as D (6 bases). V shed 0 bases and J shed 4 bases, with 8 bases lying between them. Germline V gene sequence: CDR1 SGHNT, CDR2 YYREEE (reference sequence). CDR3 length: 13 amino acids.

This clone turned up a few times. In DNA, the CDR3 is TGTGCCAGCAGCCAAGAGTCCCCACTGTTAGATGGCTACACCTTC. This sequence encodes CASSQESPLLDGYTF. V gene TRBV3-1 (or the pseudogene TRBV3-2) combines with J gene TRBJ1-2, with no clear D. Trimming left V 0 bases short and J 6 bases short, with 14 bases between. The CDR3 is 15 amino acids. The germline V gene has CDR1 LGHDT and CDR2 YNNKEL (reference sequence).

The sample holds a few counts of this clone. This chain uses TRBV28 with TRBJ1-5; no definite D call. The germline gives CDR1 MDHEN, CDR2 SYDVKM. This CDR3 has 14 residues. The germline V and J ends were trimmed by 7 bases and 3 bases, with 13 bases remaining between them. The CDR3 is CASTYGSFNQPQHF. In DNA form, the CDR3 reads TGTGCCAGCACGTATGGTAGTTTCAATCAGCCCCAGCATTTT.

The sample holds a few counts of this clone. The chain combines TRBV6-4 with TRBJ1-2, with a tentative D call TRBD1 (6 bases). Germline CDR1 MRHNA, CDR2 SNTAGT. V lost 2 bases and J 6 bases, leaving 10 bases between the germline ends. The length of the CDR3 is 13 residues. CDR3 protein: CASSDGGGDGYTF. Here the CDR3 DNA reads TGTGCCAGCAGTGACGGAGGGGGGGATGGCTACACCTTC.

This rearrangement joins TRBV10-3 to TRBJ1-2; D not certain. The CDR3 spans 14 residues. V gave up 4 bases and J gave up 3 bases, with 12 bases separating them. Germline V gives CDR1 ENHRY, CDR2 SYGVKD. The CDR3 nucleotides are TGTGCCATCAGTGTGAGGGAGGCCGACTATGGCTACACCTTC. Its translation: CAISVREADYGYTF.

The genes are TRBV15 and TRBJ2-3; TRBD2 matches 8 bases. Germline CDR1 LNHNV, CDR2 YYDKDF (reference sequence). CDR3 size: 16 residues. V was pared by 3 bases and J by 1 base, with 6 bases of the junction left unmatched. The CDR3 protein is CATSRPSGLRTDTQYF. The CDR3 DNA sequence: TGTGCCACCAGCAGGCCTAGCGGGTTACGCACAGATACGCAGTATTTT. The full variable domain, with the rest looked up from reference TRBV15 and TRBJ2-3, is DAMVIQNPRYQVTQFGKPVTLSCSQTLNHNVMYWYQQKSSQAPKLLFHYYDKDFNNEADTPDNFQSRRPNTSFCFLDIRSPGLGDTAMYLCATSRPSGLRTDTQYFGPGTRLTVL.

The rearrangement joins TRBV5-1 to TRBJ2-3, with 9 bases fitting TRBD2. Looked up from germline, CDR1 is SGHRS and CDR2 is YFSETQ. V dropped 4 bases and J dropped 7; count of bases not matched to a gene: 7. This CDR3 spans 14 amino acids. The CDR3 DNA sequence: TGCGCCAGCAGCGATCGCGGGGGGGCAAATACGCAGTATTTT. Translating it yields CASSDRGGANTQYF.

This clone was observed once. V is TRBV4-1 and J is TRBJ2-3, with 8 bases that match TRBD2. This CDR3 has 16 residues. CDR1 MGHRA and CDR2 YSYEKL come from the germline V gene. With 5 bases clipped from V and 7 bases from J, the junction kept 14 bases outside the gene matches. DNA for the CDR3: TGCGCCAGCAGCAACCCTAGCGGGCGGATCGGGAATACGCAGTATTTT. This sequence encodes CASSNPSGRIGNTQYF.

This sequence joins TRBV6-4 and TRBJ2-3; 12 bases line up with TRBD2. CDR3 length equals 14 residues. V lost 4 bases to trimming and J lost 4 bases; unmatched junction nucleotides: 0. The V gene's germline CDR1 is MRHNA and CDR2 SNTAGT. Here the CDR3 reads CASSGTSGADTQYF. The CDR3 region has the DNA TGTGCCAGCAGTGGGACTAGCGGGGCAGATACGCAGTATTTT.

The rearrangement joins TRBV7-3 to TRBJ2-7, with 7 positions matching TRBD1. The CDR3 runs 13 residues. The germline V gene has CDR1 SGHTA and CDR2 FQGTGA. The V gene end was trimmed by 5 bases and the J gene end by 4 bases; junction bases not matched to a gene: 5. For the CDR3, the DNA is TGTGCCAGCAGCCCCGGGACAGTTTACGAGCAGTACTTC. Translation gives CASSPGTVYEQYF.

The chain has TRBV6-5 and TRBJ2-5; 9 nucleotides agree with TRBD2. Losses at the gene ends were 8 bases for V and 4 bases for J; bases not matched to a gene: 11. This CDR3 comprises 15 residues. The germline V gene encodes CDR1 MNHEY and CDR2 SVGAGI. This CDR3 reads CASDARGGAGETQYF. Written as DNA, the CDR3 is TGTGCCAGCGACGCGCGCGGGGGGGCCGGAGAGACCCAGTACTTC.